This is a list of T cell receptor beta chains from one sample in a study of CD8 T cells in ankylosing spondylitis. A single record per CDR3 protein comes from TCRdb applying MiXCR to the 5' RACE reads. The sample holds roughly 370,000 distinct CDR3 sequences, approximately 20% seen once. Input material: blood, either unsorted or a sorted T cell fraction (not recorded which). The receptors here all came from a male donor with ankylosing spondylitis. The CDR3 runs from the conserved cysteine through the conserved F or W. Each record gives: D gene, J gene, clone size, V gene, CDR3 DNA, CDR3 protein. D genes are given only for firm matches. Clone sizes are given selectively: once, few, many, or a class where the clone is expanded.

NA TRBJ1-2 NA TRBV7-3 TGTGCCAGCAGCTGGGGGGTTTCGGGCAGTGGCTACACCTTC CASSWGVSGSGYTF
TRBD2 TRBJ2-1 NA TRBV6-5 TGTGCCAGCAGTTCCCCTTTTGCGGGGGAGTACAATGAGCAGTTCTTC CASSSPFAGEYNEQFF
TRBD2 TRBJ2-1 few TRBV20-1 TGCAGTGCTAGTGTGGGGCTAGCGGCCACCCCCGGGGGGAATGAGCAGTTCTTC CSASVGLAATPGGNEQFF
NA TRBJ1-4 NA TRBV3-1 TGTGCCAGCAGCCCTACAGGATTAGGTGAAAAACTGTTTTTT CASSPTGLGEKLFF
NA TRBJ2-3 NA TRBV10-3 TGTGCCATCAGGGAGGGGGGAGATACGCAGTATTTT CAIREGGDTQYF
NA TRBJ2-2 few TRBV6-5 TGTGCCAGCAGTTTGTACAACACCGGGGAGCTGTTTTTT CASSLYNTGELFF
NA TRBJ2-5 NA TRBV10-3 TGTGCCATCAGGCAGGGGGGAGAGACCCAGTACTTC CAIRQGGETQYF
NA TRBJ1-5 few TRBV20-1 TGCAGTGCTAGAGATCTCACGGGGAATCAGCCCCAGCATTTT CSARDLTGNQPQHF
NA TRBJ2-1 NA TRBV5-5 TGTGCCAGCAGCAAAGACTACAATGAGCAGTTCTTC CASSKDYNEQFF
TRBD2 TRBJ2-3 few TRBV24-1 TGTGCCACCAAAGCGGGAGGACCAGATACGCAGTATTTT CATKAGGPDTQYF
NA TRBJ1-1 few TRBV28 TGTGCCAGCAGTTTTCAGGGAGGGGACACTGAAGCTTTCTTT CASSFQGGDTEAFF
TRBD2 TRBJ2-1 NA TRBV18 TGTGCCAGCTCAGCTCCTGTAGCGGGAGGCCTAGATACGTGGGCCTACAATGAGCAGTTCTTC CASSAPVAGGLDTWAYNEQFF
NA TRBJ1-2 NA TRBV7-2 TGTGCCAGCAGCTTAGCGCCCGGGGAGTGGGGCTACACCTTC CASSLAPGEWGYTF
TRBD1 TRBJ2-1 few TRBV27 TGTGCCAGCAGTTCCAGGGACAGGTTATTTTACAATGAGCAGTTCTTC CASSSRDRLFYNEQFF
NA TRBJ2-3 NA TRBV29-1 TGCAGCGTTGATGTAAACACAGATACGCAGTATTTT CSVDVNTDTQYF
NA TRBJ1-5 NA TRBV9 TGTGCCAGCAGCGTAGCCAGGGGCGTTCAGCCCCAGCATTTT CASSVARGVQPQHF
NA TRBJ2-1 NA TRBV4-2 TGTGCCAGCAGCCAGAGGACAGCTGGTGAGCAGTTCTTC CASSQRTAGEQFF
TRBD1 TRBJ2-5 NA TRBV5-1 TGCGCCAGCAGCGTCCGGGACAGCTCGCGGGAGACCCAGTACTTC CASSVRDSSRETQYF
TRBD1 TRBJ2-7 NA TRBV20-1 TGCAGTGCTAGAGCGCCACAACAGGGGGCGAAGTACTTC CSARAPQQGAKYF
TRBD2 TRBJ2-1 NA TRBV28 TGTGCCAGCAGTTCCTCACTAGCGGGAGGGCAAGTCAACAATGAGCAGTTCTTC CASSSSLAGGQVNNEQFF
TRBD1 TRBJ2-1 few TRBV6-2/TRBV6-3 TGTGCCAGCAGCCGACCGGGACAGGGGGCAAATGAGCAGTTCTTC CASSRPGQGANEQFF
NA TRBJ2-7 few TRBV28 TGTGCCAGCAGACTCCGACTAGAGGCCTACGAGCAGTACTTC CASRLRLEAYEQYF
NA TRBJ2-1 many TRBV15 TGTGCCACCAGCAGAGAGAACACCGTATACAATGAGCAGTTCTTC CATSRENTVYNEQFF
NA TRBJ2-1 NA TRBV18 TGTGCCAGCTCACGAGACGGGATGAGCTCCTACAATGAGCAGTTCTTC CASSRDGMSSYNEQFF
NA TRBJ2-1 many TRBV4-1 TGCGCCAGCAGCCGAAATCCTACAAACCCCACAATTAATGAGCAGTTCTTC CASSRNPTNPTINEQFF
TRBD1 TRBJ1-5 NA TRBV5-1 TGCGCCAGCAGTCAGGGGGCTGATCAGCCCCAGCATTTT CASSQGADQPQHF
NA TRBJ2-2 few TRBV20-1 TGCAGTGCTAGGCGGGGAATTTCCACCGGGGAGCTGTTTTTT CSARRGISTGELFF
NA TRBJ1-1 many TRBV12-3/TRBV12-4 TGTGCCAGCAGTTCGACATCGAACACTGAAGCTTTCTTT CASSSTSNTEAFF
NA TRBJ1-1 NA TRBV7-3 TGTGCCAGCAGCTTAACGGAGGGAAGTGAAGCTTTCTTT CASSLTEGSEAFF
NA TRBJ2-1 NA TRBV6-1 TGTGCCAGCAGTGTCCGGGCCAGCTCCTACAATGAGCAGTTCTTC CASSVRASSYNEQFF
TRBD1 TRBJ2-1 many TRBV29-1 TGCAGCGTTCGACAGGGGAGCTCCTACAATGAGCAGTTCTTC CSVRQGSSYNEQFF
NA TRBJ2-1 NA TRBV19 TGTGCCAGCAGCACCCAGAACTCCTACAATGAGCAGTTCTTC CASSTQNSYNEQFF
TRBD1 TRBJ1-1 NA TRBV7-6 TGTGCCAGCAGCTTAGCGGGTGCAGGGGGCACTGAAGCTTTCTTT CASSLAGAGGTEAFF